The 13 T cell receptor beta chains given below trace back to one sample, sequenced in a study of radiation and T cells in renal cell carcinoma. Time point specified: blood 2 weeks post-SBRT. The treatment: 15 Gy SBRT to primary tumor, nephrectomy 4 weeks later. Method: immunoSEQ multiplex PCR; TCRdb's copy keeps in-frame clones and lacks some. Altogether some 120,000 clones are present, roughly 77% being singletons, with the ten largest covering less than 2.5%. Here the sequenced sample was blood, taken from a patient whose treatment included radiotherapy and nephrectomy. The source of these receptors is a woman aged 55-70 years with renal cell carcinoma.

The V gene is TRBV9, the J gene TRBJ2-5, with D possibly matching TRBD1 (7 bases). Germline V CDR1 and CDR2: SGDLS, YYNGEE. Deletions cut 3 bases from V and 2 bases from J, with 11 bases between. The CDR3 runs 14 residues. The CDR3 protein is CASSEGGQQETQYF. CDR3 in DNA: TGTGCCAGCAGCGAGGGGGGACAGCAAGAGACCCAGTACTTC.

V gene TRBV7-6 combines with J gene TRBJ2-7, with 11 bases fitting TRBD1. The CDR3 spans 18 residues. The V segment lost 4 bases and the J segment 4 bases; nucleotides outside the gene matches: 15. CDR1 and CDR2 (germline): SGHVS, FNYEAQ. CDR3 loop: CASSSGGGGTGGYYEQYF. The CDR3 DNA reads TGTGCCAGCAGCTCAGGGGGCGGAGGGACAGGGGGATATTACGAGCAGTACTTC. The entire variable domain, with the rest obtained from reference TRBV7-6 and TRBJ2-7, is as follows: GAGVSQSPRYKVTKRGQDVALRCDPISGHVSLYWYRQALGQGPEFLTYFNYEAQQDKSGLPNDRFSAERPEGSISTLTIQRTEQRDSAMYRCASSSGGGGTGGYYEQYFGPGTRLTVT.

The chain links TRBV4-1 to TRBJ2-3; D call uncertain. V was shortened by 3 bases and J by 5 bases, with 3 bases between the two germline ends. Per germline, CDR1 MGHRA and CDR2 YSYEKL. The CDR3 is 11 amino acids. The CDR3: CASSHIDTQYF. CDR3 in DNA: TGCGCCAGCAGCCATATAGATACGCAGTATTTT.

The chain combines TRBV11-2 with TRBJ2-6; D possibly corresponds to TRBD1 (6 bases). Per germline, CDR1 SGHAT and CDR2 FQNNGV. This CDR3 region has 18 residues. V was clipped by 4 bases and J by 0 bases, with 16 bases between them. The CDR3 is CASSSLQWTDSGANVLTF. The CDR3 DNA is TGTGCCAGCAGCTCACTTCAGTGGACAGACTCTGGGGCCAACGTCCTGACTTTC.

V gene TRBV28 combines with J gene TRBJ2-1; D is perhaps TRBD2 (6 bases). Germline V gene lookup returns CDR1 MDHEN and CDR2 SYDVKM. The germline V and J ends were trimmed by 4 bases and 0 bases, with 13 bases remaining between them. The length of the CDR3 is 16 residues. In nucleotides, the CDR3 is TGTGCCAGCAGTTCGACTAGTGGGAGCTCCTACAATGAGCAGTTCTTC. Translation: CASSSTSGSSYNEQFF.

This clone was recorded a few times. This chain joins TRBV28 and TRBJ1-5, with 8 bases aligning to TRBD1. V lost 5 bases to trimming and J lost 5 bases; unmatched junction nucleotides: 8. The germline V gene has CDR1 MDHEN and CDR2 SYDVKM. The CDR3 is 15 residues long. Written as DNA, the CDR3 is TGTGCCAGCAGTAGCTGGACAGGGAATGATCAGCCCCAGCATTTT. Protein product: CASSSWTGNDQPQHF.

This clone was observed a single time. The chain is built from TRBV30 and TRBJ2-2; the D call may be TRBD1 or TRBD2 (5 bases each). Germline CDR1 and CDR2: GTSNPN and SVGIG (reference sequence). The CDR3 has 15 residues. Trimming shortened V by 1 base and J by 0 bases, and 9 bases separated the two germline ends. The CDR3 DNA follows: TGTGCCTGGAGTGACGGGACGACGAACACCGGGGAGCTGTTTTTT. This sequence encodes CAWSDGTTNTGELFF. Full variable domain (outside the CDR3, taken from reference TRBV30 and TRBJ2-2): SQTIHQWPATLVQPVGSPLSLECTVEGTSNPNLYWYRQAAGRGLQLLFYSVGIGQISSEVPQNLSASRPQDRQFILSSKKLLLSDSGFYLCAWSDGTTNTGELFFGEGSRLTVL.

This sequence joins TRBV15 and TRBJ1-1, with D perhaps matching TRBD1 (6 bases). Germline CDR1 reads LNHNV; CDR2 reads YYDKDF (reference sequence). The length of the CDR3 is 15 residues. V lost 3 bases to trimming and J lost 0 bases, with 11 bases between them. The DNA of the CDR3 is TGTGCCACCAGCAGGGACAGAACCATGAACACTGAAGCTTTCTTT. It yields the protein CATSRDRTMNTEAFF.

The rearrangement links TRBV5-1 to TRBJ2-5; no firm D call. V lost 4 bases to trimming and J lost 4 bases, with 11 bases between them. This CDR3 contains 13 residues. Germline V CDR1 and CDR2: SGHRS, YFSETQ. CDR3 coding DNA: TGCGCCAGCAGCGTACTCCCGCGAGAGACCCAGTACTTC. Amino acids: CASSVLPRETQYF.

The chain combines TRBV6-1 with TRBJ2-5; D may correspond to TRBD1 or TRBD2 (6 bases each). This CDR3 region has 15 residues. Germline CDR1 is MNHNS and CDR2 is SASEGT. V dropped 6 bases and J dropped 2 bases, with 16 bases sitting between them. CDR3 bases: TGTGCCAGCAGCGAGAGGGGGGCAGAACAAGAGACCCAGTACTTC. Protein product: CASSERGAEQETQYF.

The rearrangement joins TRBV29-1 to TRBJ2-5; D not certain. This CDR3 has 15 residues. Germline CDR1 and CDR2: SQVTM and ANQGSEA. Trimming took 1 base from V and 0 from J, leaving 12 bases between them. The CDR3 here is CSVEGFGGNQETQYF. As DNA, the CDR3 is TGCAGCGTTGAAGGGTTCGGTGGAAACCAAGAGACCCAGTACTTC. The full variable domain, with the rest looked up from reference TRBV29-1 and TRBJ2-5, is SAVISQKPSRDICQRGTSLTIQCQVDSQVTMMFWYRQQPGQSLTLIATANQGSEATYESGFVIDKFPISRPNLTFSTLTVSNMSPEDSSIYLCSVEGFGGNQETQYFGPGTRLLVL.

V gene TRBV29-1 combines with J gene TRBJ1-4, with D possibly TRBD1 on 5 matching bases. CDR3 length: 12 residues. Germline CDR1 is SQVTM and CDR2 is ANQGSEA. V was trimmed by 6 bases and J by 7 bases, leaving 12 bases between them. CDR3 DNA sequence: TGCAGCGTCGCGCAGGGTATTGAAAAACTGTTTTTT. It encodes CSVAQGIEKLFF.

The chain uses TRBV27 and TRBJ2-5, with D perhaps given as TRBD1 or TRBD2 (6 bases each). This CDR3 region has 13 residues. Trimming left V 5 bases short and J 5 bases short, with 12 bases between. The germline gives CDR1 MNHEY, CDR2 SMNVEV (reference sequence). CDR3 residues: CASSEGGRETQYF. The CDR3 DNA reads as TGTGCCAGCAGTGAGGGGGGAAGGGAGACCCAGTACTTC.